This TCR beta chain was retrieved from a study of blood T cell repertoires in COVID-19. In its sample, this clone was seen a few times. Per the original data handling: Amplification of reference gene primers provided the estimated nucleated cell counts. The table came from immunoSEQ multiplex PCR; TCRdb's copy has only in-frame clones and leaves some out. V and J calls and clone size are as listed in that table; D and trimming were resolved from the DNA. The table shows approximately 180,000 clones, with roughly 85% occurring only once. CDR1 is MNHEY and CDR2 is SVGAGI in the germline V gene. Trimming removed 3 bases from V and 2 bases from J, with 11 bases in between. The CDR3 is 15 residues long.

This chain links TRBV6-5 with TRBJ1-3; tentative D call: TRBD1 (5 bases). The sample comprised peripheral blood. The clonotype was recovered from a man in his fifties or sixties with active or convalescent COVID-19. The CDR3 region has the DNA TGTGCCAGCAGTTATCAGGGTCCGCCTGGAAACACCATATATTTT. Protein: CASSYQGPPGNTIYF.